The 2 T cell receptor beta chains given below trace back to one sample, sequenced in a study of cytomegalovirus exposure and HLA in healthy donors. The assay was immunoSEQ multiplex PCR, and TCRdb's table has in-frame clones only and misses some. The data contain approximately 270,000 clones, around 89% of them singletons. The sequencing input was PBMCs. The source is a woman aged 18-29 years in good health and CMV-seronegative.

J is TRBJ2-2 and V is TRBV4-3, with a weak D call TRBD2 (5 bases). Trimming cost V 0 bases and J 6 bases, with 11 bases left between them. CDR3 length: 15 residues. Germline CDR1 reads LGHNA; CDR2 reads YSLEER. CDR3: CASSQDQYGAGELFF. The CDR3 DNA reads as TGCGCCAGCAGCCAAGATCAGTACGGGGCCGGGGAGCTGTTTTTT.

The chain carries TRBV10-2 and TRBJ1-5, with D possibly TRBD1 on 6 matching bases. This CDR3 contains 14 residues. The germline CDR1 and CDR2 sequences are WSHSY and SAAADI. Trimming pared 7 bases from V and 3 bases from J, leaving 13 bases between. The CDR3 here is CASTGGDVNQPQHF. The CDR3 DNA reads as TGCGCCAGCACGGGGGGCGACGTCAATCAGCCCCAGCATTTT.